This section outlines one T cell receptor (beta chain) sequence together with its context. Its antigen is not known. Within the sample, other DNA sequences also encode this same CDR3. This entry belongs to a study of T cells in localized non-small cell lung cancer. The assay was immunoSEQ multiplex PCR, and TCRdb's table has in-frame clones only and misses some. The sample yields approximately 64,000 clones, 85% to 90% seen once. The CDR3 totals 13 residues. Germline loops: CDR1 SGHTA, CDR2 FQGTGA. V shed 5 bases and J shed 0 bases, with 5 bases lying between them. Study-level points and caveats: Longer overall survival was linked to higher blood T cell density.

Sequenced here: peripheral blood, sampled before any cancer treatment. This chain connects TRBV7-3 to TRBJ2-1; D gene ambiguous. The sequence was collected from a woman aged 35 to 70 with stage I lung adenocarcinoma. The CDR3 sequence is CASSPSSYNEQFF. The CDR3 nucleotides are TGTGCCAGCAGCCCGAGCTCCTACAATGAGCAGTTCTTC.